This passage covers 26 T cell receptor beta chains from one sample sequenced in a study of Graves' ophthalmopathy and Graves' hyperthyroidism. The authors amplified TCR beta CDR3 regions, and they did so from RNA transcripts for repertoire sequencing. Amplification began with first-round RT-PCR using HTBI primers, then second-round multiplex PCR was performed. TCRdb itself ran the multiplex PCR reads through MiXCR, one entry per CDR3 protein. The data contain over a million distinct CDR3 sequences, approximately 35% of them seen just once; the ten biggest clones take up roughly 10%. Sequencing used peripheral blood or thyroid tissue (not recorded which). These receptors were collected from an adult man with Graves' hyperthyroidism.

This clonotype was counted many times. This chain joins TRBV25-1 and TRBJ1-1; no reliable D call. CDR3 size: 12 residues. V was pared by 3 bases and J by 11 bases, with 13 bases between. Germline CDR1 is MGHDK and CDR2 is SYGVNS. CDR3 amino acids: CASSDLVAAAFF. CDR3 in DNA: TGTGCCAGCAGTGATCTTGTCGCTGCGGCTTTCTTT.

A note on this clonotype: A much larger clone is a single base away; this may be a read error. The chain uses TRBV6-5 and TRBJ1-2; D is unresolved. Germline assignment: CDR1 MNHEY and CDR2 SVGAGI. Trimming took 5 bases from V and 9 from J, leaving 7 bases between them. The CDR3 is made up of 10 amino acids. The CDR3 DNA sequence: TGTGCCAGCAGTCAGAGGAGCTACACCTTC. It codes for CASSQRSYTF.

The chain recombines TRBV6-5 with TRBJ1-5, with no clear D. CDR1 and CDR2 from the germline V gene are MNHEY and SVGAGI. The CDR3 consists of 16 residues. V was shortened by 0 bases and J by 3 bases, with 12 bases between the two germline ends. The chain's CDR3 is CASSYSRTAINQPQHF. CDR3 nucleotide sequence: TGTGCCAGCAGTTACTCGAGAACGGCTATCAATCAGCCCCAGCATTTT.

This clonotype was detected many times. This sequence joins TRBV9 and TRBJ2-2; D possibly uses TRBD1 or TRBD2 (6 bases each). Germline CDR1 reads SGDLS; CDR2 reads YYNGEE. The germline V and J ends were trimmed by 0 bases and 8 bases, with 8 bases remaining between them. CDR3 length: 13 residues. The DNA of the CDR3 is TGTGCCAGCAGCGTAGAGGGGGGAGGGGAGCTGTTTTTT. It yields the protein CASSVEGGGELFF.

The chain uses TRBV9 and TRBJ1-1; the D gene is possibly TRBD1 (6 bases). CDR3 length: 20 amino acids. Germline CDR1 is SGDLS and CDR2 is YYNGEE. The V end lost 3 bases, the J end lost 0 bases, and 27 bases lay between the germline ends. The chain's CDR3 is CASSDRQATGTGELNTEAFF. The CDR3 DNA is TGTGCCAGCAGCGACCGACAGGCTACTGGGACCGGGGAGCTGAACACTGAAGCTTTCTTT.

This clonotype has ten or more counts. CDR3 bases: TGTGCCATCAGTCCAACAGGACCGGGGATCTACGAGCAGTACTTC. Its translation: CAISPTGPGIYEQYF. The chain combines TRBV10-3 with TRBJ2-7, with D perhaps being TRBD1 or TRBD2 (5 bases each). The CDR3 is made up of 15 amino acids. Trimming stripped 5 bases from V and 3 bases from J, with 17 bases between. CDR1 is ENHRY and CDR2 is SYGVKD in the germline V gene.

This clonotype has at least ten counts. The chain employs TRBV24-1 and TRBJ2-2; 10 bases agree with TRBD2. The CDR3 extends over 14 amino acids. The germline V gene encodes CDR1 KGHDR and CDR2 SFDVKD. Losses at the gene ends were 5 bases for V and 9 bases for J; bases not matched to a gene: 5. The CDR3 sequence: CATSAASGRRELFF. Here the CDR3 DNA reads TGTGCCACCAGTGCGGCTAGCGGGAGACGGGAGCTGTTTTTT.

As concerns this clonotype: The DNA is omitted, as the CDR3 cannot be located on it reliably, and the CDR3 follows TCRdb's listing. The V and J genes are TRBV7-9 and TRBJ1-2; the table names TRBD1, a call not compared with the DNA. The CDR3 is 19 amino acids in total, end residues counted. Germline V CDR1 and CDR2: SEHNR, FQNEAQ (reference sequence). The CDR3 sequence: CASSFYICSGTANYYGYTF.

This clonotype was counted a few times. The chain links TRBV20-1 to TRBJ2-5, with 12 nucleotides matching TRBD2. Germline V gives CDR1 DFQATT, CDR2 SNEGSKA (reference sequence). This CDR3 spans 13 amino acids. CDR3 region: CSNRLAGGETQYF. The CDR3 DNA is TGCAGCAACCGCCTAGCGGGAGGGGAGACCCAGTACTTC.

This clonotype was seen many times. The chain is built from TRBV19 and TRBJ1-5; D is undetermined. V was trimmed by 11 bases and J by 4 bases, leaving 21 bases between them. This CDR3 has 15 residues. Germline assignment: CDR1 LNHDA and CDR2 SQIVND (reference sequence). The CDR3 nucleotides read TGTGCCGTCGCCTCTTTGTGGGGTCCTAATCAGCCCCAGCATTTT. Translating gives CAVASLWGPNQPQHF.

This clonotype was detected once. V gene TRBV12-3 or TRBV12-4 combines with J gene TRBJ1-1, with D perhaps TRBD1 (6 bases). The CDR3 totals 14 residues. CDR3 nucleotides: TGTGCTAGTGCCCCGGGGGGGGGCTTCACTGAAGCTTTCTTT. Translating gives CASAPGGGFTEAFF.

This clonotype was detected only once. This sequence joins TRBV28 and TRBJ1-1, with 9 bases fitting TRBD1. In germline, CDR1 is MDHEN, CDR2 SYDVKM. The CDR3 is 11 amino acids. The trim removed 7 bases at V and 11 bases at J, leaving 5 bases unmatched. In DNA form, the CDR3 reads TGTGCCAGCACCACCGGACAGGGGGCTTTCTTT. This codes for CASTTGQGAFF. The full variable domain, in which reference TRBV28 and TRBJ1-1 provide the parts outside the CDR3, is DVKVTQSSRYLVKRTGEKVFLECVQDMDHENMFWYRQDPGLGLRLIYFSYDVKMKEKGDIPEGYSVSREKKERFSLILESASTNQTSMYLCASTTGQGAFFGQGTRLTVV.

This clonotype has ten or more counts. The V call is TRBV15, the J call TRBJ1-2; TRBD1 aligns across 9 bases. From germline, CDR1 is LNHNV and CDR2 YYDKDF (reference sequence). The CDR3 is 16 residues long. Germline trimming cut 1 base from V and 8 bases from J; bases unmatched to any gene: 11. As DNA, the CDR3 is TGTGCCACCAGCAGAGCAAGACAGGGGGTCGGTAAAGGCTACACCTTC. Encoded protein: CATSRARQGVGKGYTF. The full variable domain, with the rest looked up from reference TRBV15 and TRBJ1-2, is DAMVIQNPRYQVTQFGKPVTLSCSQTLNHNVMYWYQQKSSQAPKLLFHYYDKDFNNEADTPDNFQSRRPNTSFCFLDIRSPGLGDTAMYLCATSRARQGVGKGYTFGSGTRLTVV.

The chain has TRBV12-3 or TRBV12-4 and TRBJ1-2; tentatively, D is TRBD1 (5 bases). Trimming took off 3 bases at V and 7 bases at J, with 18 bases between the two ends. This CDR3 spans 15 amino acids. CDR3 residues: CASSFRQGSDGGYTF. In DNA form, the CDR3 reads TGTGCCAGCAGTTTTCGGCAGGGCAGTGACGGTGGCTACACCTTC.

The gene calls are TRBV9 and TRBJ2-5; 12 bases line up with TRBD1. Looked up from germline, CDR1 is SGDLS and CDR2 is YYNGEE. The CDR3 loop spans 16 amino acids. V lost 3 bases to trimming and J lost 5 bases; unmatched junction nucleotides: 8. The CDR3 bases are TGTGCCAGCAGCGCTCCCGGGACAGGGGGCAGGGAGACCCAGTACTTC. This codes for CASSAPGTGGRETQYF. Combining the CDR3 with reference TRBV9 and TRBJ2-5 gives the whole variable domain DSGVTQTPKHLITATGQRVTLRCSPRSGDLSVYWYQQSLDQGLQFLIQYYNGEERAKGNILERFSAQQFPDLHSELNLSSLELGDSALYFCASSAPGTGGRETQYFGPGTRLLVL.

In its sample, this clonotype was seen many times. The rearrangement uses TRBV13 and TRBJ1-2; D ambiguous. The length of the CDR3 is 15 residues. From germline, CDR1 is PRHDT and CDR2 FYEKMQ (reference sequence). The ends were cut back, 2 bases at V and 6 bases at J, with 16 bases in the middle. The CDR3 region has the DNA TGTGCCAGCAGCTTACGGCGTGGGGTAGGGCATGGCTACACCTTC. This translates into CASSLRRGVGHGYTF.

On this clonotype itself: A read error may be the cause here, since a much bigger clone is one base away. This chain uses TRBV7-3 with TRBJ2-7; 12 positions agree with TRBD2. This CDR3 contains 18 residues. V shed 2 bases and J 6 bases; nucleotides not matched to a gene: 14. Germline V gene data show CDR1 as SGHTA and CDR2 as FQGTGA. CDR3: CASSLSSGRAHLGVEQYF. For the CDR3, the DNA is TGTGCCAGCAGCTTATCTAGCGGGAGGGCTCACCTTGGGGTCGAGCAGTACTTC.

The rearrangement joins TRBV7-9 to TRBJ1-2; D uncertain. This CDR3 has 13 residues. The V and J ends lost 11 bases and 2 bases respectively, with 15 bases between them. The V gene's germline CDR1 is SEHNR and CDR2 FQNEAQ (reference sequence). The CDR3 DNA reads TGTGCCGGCGGATTTGACACCAACTATGGCTACACCTTC. This codes for CAGGFDTNYGYTF.

This clonotype occurred many times. The chain couples TRBV7-8 to TRBJ2-7; D may match TRBD1 or TRBD2 (5 bases each). V gave up 1 base and J gave up 0 bases, with 13 bases separating them. The CDR3 has 16 residues. Germline values: CDR1 SGHVS, CDR2 FQNEAQ. This CDR3 is CASSLVGTGSSYEQYF. As DNA, the CDR3 is TGTGCCAGCAGCTTAGTCGGGACGGGCAGCTCCTACGAGCAGTACTTC.

Regarding this clonotype: At one boundary the junction diverges from the germline segment, which might be a read error. The CDR3 DNA follows: TGCGCCAGCAGCCAGGGGACAGGGGGCGCCTCCTACGAGCAGTACTTC. Translation: CASSQGTGGASYEQYF. This chain links TRBV7-8 with TRBJ2-7, with 12 positions matching TRBD1. From germline, CDR1 is SGHVS and CDR2 FQNEAQ. The CDR3 totals 16 residues.

This clonotype was picked up many times. The V and J genes are TRBV7-6 and TRBJ2-7, with TRBD1 as a possible D gene (5 bases). CDR3 size: 13 residues. V lost 5 bases to trimming and J lost 2 bases, with 10 bases between them. In germline, CDR1 is SGHVS, CDR2 FNYEAQ. CDR3 region: CASSRGRAYEQYF. CDR3 nucleotide sequence: TGTGCCAGCAGCCGTGGCAGGGCCTACGAGCAGTACTTC.

Points on this clonotype: The junction departs from germline at one end; a sequencing error may be responsible. This chain connects TRBV5-1 to TRBJ2-7; TRBD2 is a possible D gene (6 bases). The CDR3 extends over 14 amino acids. Germline CDR1 is SGHRS and CDR2 is YFSETQ. As DNA, the CDR3 is TGCGCCAGCACCTTGGACGGGGGTTGGAACGAGCAGTACTTC. Its translation: CASTLDGGWNEQYF.

Concerning this clonotype itself: A much larger clone differs from this one at a single base, so this may be a read error. This chain joins TRBV9 and TRBJ2-7, with D possibly TRBD2 on 5 matching bases. V dropped 0 bases and J dropped 6 bases, with 7 bases sitting between them. This CDR3 spans 12 amino acids. Germline CDR1 reads SGDLS; CDR2 reads YYNGEE. The CDR3 DNA follows: TGTGCCAGCAGCGTAGCAGAGGGCGAGCAGTACTTC. Amino acids: CASSVAEGEQYF.

This clonotype was counted between two and nine times. The CDR3 DNA is TGCAGTGCTCAACGCTTCCGGGACCAAGAGACCCAGTACTTC. Translated, it gives CSAQRFRDQETQYF. The rearrangement links TRBV20-1 to TRBJ2-5; D gene uncertain. This CDR3 comprises 14 residues. Germline CDR1 is DFQATT and CDR2 is SNEGSKA (reference sequence). V lost 5 bases and J lost 0, with 13 bases in between.

The CDR3 here is CASSLTPGQGHEQYF. The DNA of the CDR3 is TGTGCCAGCAGCTTAACCCCGGGACAGGGTCACGAGCAGTACTTC. V usage is TRBV11-1 and J usage is TRBJ2-7, with TRBD1 identical over 9 bases. The CDR3 totals 15 residues. Germline V gene lookup returns CDR1 SGHAT and CDR2 FQDESV (reference sequence). V shed 2 bases, J shed 5 bases, and the junction held 7 bases outside the gene matches.

Of note for this clonotype: Mismatch with germline at one junction end may stem from a read error. V and J are TRBV29-1 and TRBJ2-6; 9 nucleotides match TRBD1. The CDR3 totals 17 residues. Germline V CDR1 and CDR2: SQVTM, ANQGSEA. The CDR3: CGVERVTGGYGANVLTF. DNA for the CDR3: TGCGGCGTGGAGAGGGTGACAGGGGGGTATGGGGCCAACGTCCTGACTTTC. The variable domain in full, completed from reference TRBV29-1 and TRBJ2-6, reads SAVISQKPSRDICQRGTSLTIQCQVDSQVTMMFWYRQQPGQSLTLIATANQGSEATYESGFVIDKFPISRPNLTFSTLTVSNMSPEDSSIYLCGVERVTGGYGANVLTFGAGSRLTVL.